This T cell receptor (beta chain) was identified in a study of shared clonotypes between healthy human individuals. Whole-study findings and limits: Sampling used blood alone; tissue repertoires probably differ. The naive CD4 repertoires of a few donors were compared, and around 5% of clonotypes were shared.

As regards this clone: The target antigen is unknown.

200 to 250 ng DNA, 30,000 or so T cell genomes, went into each sorted-subset replicate PCR. Sequencing used immunoSEQ multiplex PCR; TCRdb keeps in-frame clones, though not all of them. The top ten clones hold about 0.39% of a sample with more than 2,000,000 clones, approximately 93% of them seen once. Deletions cut 6 bases from V and 7 bases from J, with 24 bases between. The CDR3 length is 16 residues. Per the germline V gene, CDR1 is SNHLY and CDR2 is FYNNEI. The study drew all its donors from Caucasian adults living in Nashville, Tennessee. What was sequenced was naive CD4+ T cells from PBMCs. The subset: CD45RA+ positively selected. The origin of this receptor is a man aged 18 to 30 in good health. Some clones in this sample may be carry-over from other donors' samples. The chain is built from TRBV2 and TRBJ1-2, with D maybe TRBD1 (6 bases). CDR3 DNA sequence: TGTGCCAGCAGCTCCGACAGGAGCCACGCTGGAGTTGGCTACACCTTC. Translated: CASSSDRSHAGVGYTF.